These 32 T cell receptor beta chains came from one sample sequenced in a study of T cell responses to AZD1222 COVID-19 vaccine. Generated by immunoSEQ multiplex PCR, the TCRdb table keeps only in-frame clones and is missing some. This table holds 72,000 or so clones, about 88% found once. The starting material was peripheral blood, obtained 28 days after the second AZD1222 dose. These TCRs come from an adult who received the AZD1222 COVID-19 vaccine.

This clone has only a few counts. The V gene is TRBV12-5, the J gene TRBJ2-7; the match to TRBD1 covers 8 bases. Germline trimming cut 4 bases from V and 1 base from J; bases unmatched to any gene: 12. Germline CDR1 is LGHNT and CDR2 is FRNRAP. This CDR3 has 17 amino acids. In DNA form, the CDR3 reads TGTGCTAGTGGTTCGCCCGACGGACAGGGTGGGTCCTACGAGCAGTACTTC. Its translation is CASGSPDGQGGSYEQYF.

The chain links TRBV27 to TRBJ1-1; D call uncertain. Germline CDR1 MNHEY, CDR2 SMNVEV (reference sequence). The V and J ends lost 0 bases and 1 base respectively, with 9 bases between them. The CDR3 sequence is 15 residues long. The chain's CDR3 is CASSLSVGENTEAFF. The CDR3, as DNA: TGTGCCAGCAGTTTATCGGTAGGAGAGAACACTGAAGCTTTCTTT.

The V gene is TRBV6-5, the J gene TRBJ2-5, with 9 bases matching TRBD2. The CDR3 loop spans 16 amino acids. Trimming cost V 0 bases and J 0 bases; bases outside gene matches: 2. Germline assignment: CDR1 MNHEY and CDR2 SVGAGI. CDR3 sequence: CASSYSAGGNQETQYF. The CDR3 bases are TGTGCCAGCAGTTACTCAGCGGGGGGAAACCAAGAGACCCAGTACTTC.

V usage is TRBV11-2 and J usage is TRBJ2-5, with D perhaps matching TRBD2 (6 bases). The V end lost 0 bases, the J end lost 0 bases, and 14 bases lay between the germline ends. Germline V gene data show CDR1 as SGHAT and CDR2 as FQNNGV. The CDR3 runs 17 residues. Here the CDR3 DNA reads TGTGCCAGCAGCTTAGATCGGGGGACCGCGTACCAAGAGACCCAGTACTTC. Translating it yields CASSLDRGTAYQETQYF. Together with reference TRBV11-2 and TRBJ2-5, the CDR3 gives the full variable domain: EAGVAQSPRYKIIEKRQSVAFWCNPISGHATLYWYQQILGQGPKLLIQFQNNGVVDDSQLPKDRFSAERLKGVDSTLKIQPAKLEDSAVYLCASSLDRGTAYQETQYFGPGTRLLVL.

Concerning this clone itself: One end of the junction is discordant with germline, which a read error may explain. The chain recombines TRBV5-1 with TRBJ1-3, with 8 bases lining up with TRBD1. The CDR3 covers 15 residues. Germline V gene data show CDR1 as SGHRS and CDR2 as YFSETQ. CDR3 DNA sequence: TGCGTCAGCAGCTTGGGACAGGCCTCTGGAAACACCATATATTTT. Protein: CVSSLGQASGNTIYF.

The V gene is TRBV19, the J gene TRBJ1-4; no reliable D call. This CDR3 comprises 14 residues. Between the trimmed V and J ends, which lost 3 bases and 8 bases, there was a span of 13 bases. Germline-derived CDR1 and CDR2 are LNHDA and SQIVND (reference sequence). The CDR3 DNA follows: TGTGCCAGTAGTATCTCAAGCCAGGTGGAAAAACTGTTTTTT. As protein: CASSISSQVEKLFF. The full variable domain, with the rest looked up from reference TRBV19 and TRBJ1-4, is DGGITQSPKYLFRKEGQNVTLSCEQNLNHDAMYWYRQDPGQGLRLIYYSQIVNDFQKGDIAEGYSVSREKKESFPLTVTSAQKNPTAFYLCASSISSQVEKLFFGSGTQLSVL.

This chain joins TRBV6-2 or TRBV6-3 and TRBJ1-6; TRBD1 matches at 7 bases. Losses at the gene ends were 4 bases for V and 6 bases for J; bases not matched to a gene: 3. This CDR3 is 14 amino acids long. Germline V gene data show CDR1 as MNHEY and CDR2 as SVGEGT. CDR3 amino acids: CASSSWDSNSPLHF. The DNA of the CDR3 is TGTGCCAGCAGTTCCTGGGACAGTAATTCACCCCTCCACTTT.

The chain links TRBV28 to TRBJ1-4; D ambiguous. Per the germline V gene, CDR1 is MDHEN and CDR2 is SYDVKM. The CDR3 runs to 14 residues. Trimming pared 8 bases from V and 3 bases from J, leaving 13 bases between. CDR3 in DNA: TGTGCCAGCCAAGGGATGTGGGCTAATGAAAAACTGTTTTTT. This translates into CASQGMWANEKLFF.

The V and J genes are TRBV11-2 and TRBJ1-1; perhaps TRBD1 as D (6 bases). In germline, CDR1 is SGHAT, CDR2 FQNNGV. The CDR3 runs to 14 residues. V lost 3 bases, J lost 8 bases, and 16 bases lay in between. CDR3 sequence: CASSFAGGASEAFF. DNA of the CDR3: TGTGCCAGCAGCTTTGCTGGGGGCGCATCAGAAGCTTTCTTT. Full variable domain (remainder filled in from reference TRBV11-2 and TRBJ1-1): EAGVAQSPRYKIIEKRQSVAFWCNPISGHATLYWYQQILGQGPKLLIQFQNNGVVDDSQLPKDRFSAERLKGVDSTLKIQPAKLEDSAVYLCASSFAGGASEAFFGQGTRLTVV.

J is TRBJ2-7 and V is TRBV30; D is possibly TRBD1 (6 bases). The V and J ends lost 3 bases and 6 bases respectively, with 12 bases between them. The CDR3 has 12 amino acids. Germline-derived CDR1 and CDR2 are GTSNPN and SVGIG (reference sequence). CDR3 amino acids: CAWRDQQGEQYF. The CDR3, as DNA: TGTGCCTGGAGGGACCAACAGGGCGAGCAGTACTTC.

The V and J genes are TRBV5-1 and TRBJ2-3; 15 bases are shared with TRBD2. This CDR3 is 16 amino acids long. V dropped 4 bases and J dropped 3; count of bases not matched to a gene: 3. The germline gives CDR1 SGHRS, CDR2 YFSETQ. The CDR3: CASSPGTSGRTDTQYF. The CDR3 DNA reads as TGCGCCAGCAGCCCTGGGACTAGCGGGAGGACAGATACGCAGTATTTT.

Note on this clone: A junction boundary mismatches the germline segment, possibly from a read error. V and J are TRBV9 and TRBJ1-4, with no clear D. The CDR3 has 12 amino acids. CDR1 is SGDLS and CDR2 is YYNGEE in the germline V gene. The CDR3 reads CASSVEGSRLAF. CDR3 nucleotide sequence: TGTGCCAGCAGCGTAGAGGGATCCCGACTCGCGTTT.

The chain recombines TRBV3-1 (or the pseudogene TRBV3-2) with TRBJ1-4; TRBD1 might be the D (6 bases). CDR1 is LGHDT, CDR2 YNNKEL, per germline (reference sequence). Trimming cost V 5 bases and J 8 bases, with 12 bases left between them. The CDR3 is 13 residues long. The DNA of the CDR3 is TGTGCCAGCAGCAAACAGGGTTACGAAAAACTGTTTTTT. Its protein product is CASSKQGYEKLFF.

The rearrangement links TRBV11-3 to TRBJ1-1; the D gene is possibly TRBD1 (5 bases). The V end was cut by 5 bases, the J end by 5 bases, with 12 bases between. Germline assignment: CDR1 SGHNT and CDR2 YENEEA. The CDR3 sequence is 13 residues long. The CDR3 region is CASSRGGSTEAFF. CDR3 nucleotide sequence: TGTGCCAGCAGCAGGGGAGGTTCGACTGAAGCTTTCTTT.

The sample holds a few counts of this clone. V gene TRBV5-1 combines with J gene TRBJ2-2, with D uncertain. The CDR3 consists of 12 residues. V was cut by 3 bases and J by 6 bases, with 6 bases left in between. Germline lookup yields CDR1 SGHRS and CDR2 YFSETQ. DNA for the CDR3: TGCGCCAGCAGCTATGTCCCCGGGGAGCTGTTTTTT. This sequence encodes CASSYVPGELFF. Full variable domain (remainder filled in from reference TRBV5-1 and TRBJ2-2): KAGVTQTPRYLIKTRGQQVTLSCSPISGHRSVSWYQQTPGQGLQFLFEYFSETQRNKGNFPGRFSGRQFSNSRSEMNVSTLELGDSALYLCASSYVPGELFFGEGSRLTVL.

V and J are TRBV24-1 and TRBJ2-7; 10 bases agree with TRBD2. J lost 4 bases, V lost 9 bases, and 5 bases had no gene match. Germline V gene lookup returns CDR1 KGHDR and CDR2 SFDVKD. The CDR3 extends over 13 amino acids. CDR3 protein: CATASSGGYEQYF. The CDR3 bases are TGTGCCACCGCTTCTAGCGGGGGTTACGAGCAGTACTTC.

V is TRBV15 and J is TRBJ1-5, with unresolved D. V lost 4 bases to trimming and J lost 4 bases, with 5 bases between them. The CDR3 runs 12 residues. CDR1 LNHNV and CDR2 YYDKDF come from the germline V gene (reference sequence). This CDR3 reads CATSKGNQPQHF. As DNA, the CDR3 is TGTGCCACCAGCAAAGGAAATCAGCCCCAGCATTTT.

V is TRBV4-1 and J is TRBJ1-4; D might be TRBD1 (6 bases). The CDR3 consists of 16 residues. Germline loops: CDR1 MGHRA, CDR2 YSYEKL. V was shortened by 1 base and J by 8 bases, with 17 bases between the two germline ends. CDR3 sequence reads: CASSQGSGGAGEKLFF. The CDR3 nucleotides are TGCGCCAGCAGCCAAGGGAGCGGGGGGGCCGGCGAAAAACTGTTTTTT.

The CDR3 DNA reads TGTGCCACCAGCGCGAGTCGGGGCGGAGGAAACTCTGGAAACACCATATATTTT. Protein sequence: CATSASRGGGNSGNTIYF. This sequence joins TRBV15 and TRBJ1-3; a possible D gene is TRBD1 (5 bases). Germline V gene lookup returns CDR1 LNHNV and CDR2 YYDKDF (reference sequence). This CDR3 is 18 amino acids long. The V end was cut by 5 bases, the J end by 0 bases, with 20 bases between.

V and J are TRBV27 and TRBJ1-2, with 7 positions matching TRBD1. CDR3 length: 15 residues. Germline CDR1 reads MNHEY; CDR2 reads SMNVEV (reference sequence). V was pared by 4 bases and J by 2 bases, with 7 bases of the junction left unmatched. For the CDR3, the DNA is TGTGCCAGCAGTTCCATCGACAGGGTAAACTATGGCTACACCTTC. Translated, it gives CASSSIDRVNYGYTF.

This clone was detected only a few times. The chain carries TRBV7-6 and TRBJ1-1, with TRBD1 identical over 7 bases. The CDR3 has 15 residues. The V segment lost 4 bases and the J segment 0 bases; nucleotides outside the gene matches: 5. Germline values: CDR1 SGHVS, CDR2 FNYEAQ. As DNA, the CDR3 is TGTGCCAGCAGCTCGGGACAGAACATGAACACTGAAGCTTTCTTT. Translating gives CASSSGQNMNTEAFF.

This sequence joins TRBV10-3 and TRBJ1-6; 7 nucleotides match TRBD1. This CDR3 contains 14 residues. Germline assignment: CDR1 ENHRY and CDR2 SYGVKD. Trimming cost V 7 bases and J 5 bases; bases outside gene matches: 5. CDR3 nucleotides: TGTGCCATCAATAGAGACAGGGATAATTCACCCCTCCACTTT. Its translation is CAINRDRDNSPLHF.

The chain joins TRBV7-5 to TRBJ2-2; the DNA was not compared with TRBD2, the D call given in the table. TRBV7-5 is shown as a pseudogene. The CDR3 covers 17 residues. CDR3 DNA sequence: TGTGTCAGAAGCCCTCCCCGGCCGGGGAACGACACCGGGGAGCTGTTTTTT. It yields the protein CVRSPPRPGNDTGELFF.

This clone occurred a few times. The J gene is TRBJ2-1, the V gene TRBV5-4; D is uncertain. This CDR3 spans 11 amino acids. With 4 bases removed from V and 4 bases from J, the gap between germline ends came to 3 bases. Germline V gives CDR1 SGHNT, CDR2 YYREEE (reference sequence). In DNA, the CDR3 is TGTGCCAGCAGCGTTTACAATGAGCAGTTCTTC. Its protein is CASSVYNEQFF.

CDR3 sequence (DNA): TGTGCCAGCAGTGCGGGGTCGGCAGGGACTAATCAGCCCCAGCATTTT. Translated, it gives CASSAGSAGTNQPQHF. The genes are TRBV6-1 and TRBJ1-5; possibly TRBD1 for D (5 bases). Germline CDR1 reads MNHNS; CDR2 reads SASEGT. Trimming left V 4 bases short and J 4 bases short, with 17 bases between. The CDR3 is 16 residues long.

The V gene is TRBV6-2 or TRBV6-3, the J gene TRBJ2-1; D not certain. Trimming removed 2 bases from V and 0 bases from J, with 11 bases in between. This CDR3 comprises 16 residues. Germline V gene data show CDR1 as MNHEY and CDR2 as SVGEGT. CDR3 region: CASSYPDGSSYNEQFF. CDR3 DNA sequence: TGTGCCAGCAGTTACCCGGACGGAAGCTCCTACAATGAGCAGTTCTTC.

The V and J genes are TRBV12-5 and TRBJ2-1, with a weak D call TRBD1 (5 bases). The CDR3 sequence is 12 residues long. Germline assignment: CDR1 LGHNT and CDR2 FRNRAP. V was trimmed by 2 bases and J by 9 bases, leaving 8 bases between them. CDR3: CASGLYTGEQFF. The CDR3 DNA sequence: TGTGCTAGTGGTTTGTACACAGGTGAGCAGTTCTTC. The full variable domain, with the rest looked up from reference TRBV12-5 and TRBJ2-1, is DARVTQTPRHKVTEMGQEVTMRCQPILGHNTVFWYRQTMMQGLELLAYFRNRAPLDDSGMPKDRFSAEMPDATLATLKIQPSEPRDSAVYFCASGLYTGEQFFGPGTRLTVL.

The genes are TRBV27 and TRBJ2-7, with D hard to call. CDR3 size: 13 residues. CDR1 and CDR2 (germline): MNHEY, SMNVEV (reference sequence). The germline V and J ends were trimmed by 2 bases and 2 bases, with 7 bases remaining between them. The CDR3 loop reads CASSLNGPYEQYF. The CDR3 coding sequence is TGTGCCAGCAGTTTAAATGGGCCCTACGAGCAGTACTTC.

The rearrangement joins TRBV6-6 to TRBJ2-7, with 8 bases matching TRBD1. The CDR3 sequence is 15 residues long. Germline V gene data show CDR1 as MNHNY and CDR2 as SVGAGI (reference sequence). After removal of 6 bases from V and 3 bases from J, the junction contained 10 bases not matched to a gene. The chain's CDR3 is CASSARDRLIYEQYF. For the CDR3, the DNA is TGTGCCAGCAGCGCCCGGGACAGGCTCATCTACGAGCAGTACTTC.

The chain carries TRBV6-1 and TRBJ2-7, with D perhaps matching TRBD2 (5 bases). Germline V gene lookup returns CDR1 MNHNS and CDR2 SASEGT. The germline V and J ends were trimmed by 8 bases and 1 base, with 6 bases remaining between them. The CDR3 has 11 amino acids. Here the CDR3 DNA reads TGTGCCAGCGAGGGTTCCTACGAGCAGTACTTC. The encoded protein is CASEGSYEQYF.

The rearrangement uses TRBV24-1 and TRBJ2-1, with 7 bases aligning to TRBD1. The V segment lost 10 bases and the J segment 10 bases; nucleotides outside the gene matches: 18. Germline CDR1 and CDR2: KGHDR and SFDVKD. The CDR3 length is 15 residues. CDR3 DNA sequence: TGTGCCACTGCCCCCGGGACCCTTAGAGGGGGCGAGCAGTTCTTC. Translated, it gives CATAPGTLRGGEQFF.

This clone was observed once. The gene calls are TRBV7-8 and TRBJ2-7; the D gene could be TRBD1 or TRBD2 (6 bases each). CDR1 SGHVS and CDR2 FQNEAQ come from the germline V gene. This CDR3 region has 14 residues. Trimming stripped 6 bases from V and 0 bases from J, with 12 bases between. CDR3 residues: CASRGGWFSYEQYF. The CDR3 DNA reads TGTGCCAGCAGGGGGGGCTGGTTCTCCTACGAGCAGTACTTC. The full variable domain, completed using reference TRBV7-8 and TRBJ2-7, is GAGVSQSPRYKVAKRGQDVALRCDPISGHVSLFWYQQALGQGPEFLTYFQNEAQLDKSGLPSDRFFAERPEGSVSTLKIQRTQQEDSAVYLCASRGGWFSYEQYFGPGTRLTVT.